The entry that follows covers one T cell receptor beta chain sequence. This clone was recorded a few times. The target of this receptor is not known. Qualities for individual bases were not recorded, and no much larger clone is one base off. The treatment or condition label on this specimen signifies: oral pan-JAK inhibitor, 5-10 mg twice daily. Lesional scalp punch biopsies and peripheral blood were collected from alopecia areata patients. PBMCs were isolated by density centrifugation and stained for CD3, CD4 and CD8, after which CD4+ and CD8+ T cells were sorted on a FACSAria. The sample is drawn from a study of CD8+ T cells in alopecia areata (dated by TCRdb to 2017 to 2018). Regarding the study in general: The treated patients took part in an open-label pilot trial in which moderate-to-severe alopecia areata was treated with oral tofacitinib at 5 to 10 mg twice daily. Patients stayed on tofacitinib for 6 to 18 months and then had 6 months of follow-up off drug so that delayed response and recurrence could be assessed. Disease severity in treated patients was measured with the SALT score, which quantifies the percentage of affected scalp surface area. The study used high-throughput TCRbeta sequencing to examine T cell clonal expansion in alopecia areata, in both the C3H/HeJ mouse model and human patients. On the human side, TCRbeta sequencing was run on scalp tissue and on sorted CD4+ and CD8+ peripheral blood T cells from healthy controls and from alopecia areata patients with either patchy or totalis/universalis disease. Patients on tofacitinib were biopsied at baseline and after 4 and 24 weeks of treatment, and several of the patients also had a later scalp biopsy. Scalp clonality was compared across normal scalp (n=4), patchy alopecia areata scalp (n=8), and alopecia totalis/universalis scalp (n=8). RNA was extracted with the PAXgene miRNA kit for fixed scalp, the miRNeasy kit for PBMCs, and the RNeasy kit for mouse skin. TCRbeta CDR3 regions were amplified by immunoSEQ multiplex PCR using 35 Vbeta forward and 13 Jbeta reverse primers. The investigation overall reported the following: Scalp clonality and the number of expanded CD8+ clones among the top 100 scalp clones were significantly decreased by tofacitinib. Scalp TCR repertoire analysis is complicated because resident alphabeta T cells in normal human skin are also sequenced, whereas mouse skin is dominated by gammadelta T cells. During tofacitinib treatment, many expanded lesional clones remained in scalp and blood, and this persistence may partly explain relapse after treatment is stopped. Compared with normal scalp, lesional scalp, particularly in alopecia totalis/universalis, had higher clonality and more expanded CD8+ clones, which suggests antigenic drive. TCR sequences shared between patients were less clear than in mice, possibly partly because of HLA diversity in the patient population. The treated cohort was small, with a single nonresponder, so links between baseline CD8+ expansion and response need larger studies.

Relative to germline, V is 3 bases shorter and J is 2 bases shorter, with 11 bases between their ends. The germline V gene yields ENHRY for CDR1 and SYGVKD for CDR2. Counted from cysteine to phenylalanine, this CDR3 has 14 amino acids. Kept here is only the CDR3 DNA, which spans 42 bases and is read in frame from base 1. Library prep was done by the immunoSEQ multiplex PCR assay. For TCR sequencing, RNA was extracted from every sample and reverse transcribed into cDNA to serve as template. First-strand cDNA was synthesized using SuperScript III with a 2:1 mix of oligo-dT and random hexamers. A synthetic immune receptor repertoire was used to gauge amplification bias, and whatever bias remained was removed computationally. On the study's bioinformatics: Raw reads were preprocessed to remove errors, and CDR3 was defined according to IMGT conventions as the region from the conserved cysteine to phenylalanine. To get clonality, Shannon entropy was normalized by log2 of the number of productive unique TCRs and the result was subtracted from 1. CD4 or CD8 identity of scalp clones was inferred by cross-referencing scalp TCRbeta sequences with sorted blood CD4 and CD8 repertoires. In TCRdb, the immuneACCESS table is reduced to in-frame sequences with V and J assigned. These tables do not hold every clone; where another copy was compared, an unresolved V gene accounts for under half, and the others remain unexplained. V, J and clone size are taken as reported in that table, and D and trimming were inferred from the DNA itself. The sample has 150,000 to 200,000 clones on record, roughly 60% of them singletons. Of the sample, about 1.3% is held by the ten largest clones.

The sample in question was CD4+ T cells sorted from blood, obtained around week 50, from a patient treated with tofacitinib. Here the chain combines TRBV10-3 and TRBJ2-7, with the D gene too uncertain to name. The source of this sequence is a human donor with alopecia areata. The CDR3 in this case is CAISDFREAYEQYF. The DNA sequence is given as TGTGCCATCAGTGATTTCAGAGAAGCCTACGAGCAGTACTTC.